Below are 24 T cell receptor beta chains sequenced from a single sample in a study of blood T cell repertoires in COVID-19. Method: immunoSEQ multiplex PCR; TCRdb's copy keeps in-frame clones and lacks some. This table holds roughly 390,000 clones, around 87% found once. The sequencing sample was made of peripheral blood. All receptors derive from a young woman with COVID-19, enrolled during active disease.

The gene calls are TRBV5-1 and TRBJ2-1; D gene unclear. CDR1 and CDR2 from the germline V gene are SGHRS and YFSETQ. CDR3 length: 15 residues. V dropped 6 bases and J dropped 6 bases, with 19 bases sitting between them. The CDR3 DNA is TGCGCCAGCACCTCCCTAAGTAGCAAGATCAATGAGCAGTTCTTC. It specifies CASTSLSSKINEQFF.

V and J are TRBV15 and TRBJ2-5; D call uncertain. CDR1 is LNHNV, CDR2 YYDKDF, per germline (reference sequence). Trimming removed 0 bases at V and 1 base at J, with 9 bases between. CDR3 size: 15 residues. CDR3 nucleotides: TGTGCCACCAGCAGAGATCTGGCCAGCCAAGAGACCCAGTACTTC. The encoded protein is CATSRDLASQETQYF.

The chain has TRBV10-3 and TRBJ2-1; TRBD2 matches at 7 bases. Germline trimming cut 11 bases from V and 8 bases from J; bases unmatched to any gene: 12. The CDR3 totals 13 residues. Germline CDR1 is ENHRY and CDR2 is SYGVKD. This CDR3 is CALAAGVDHEQFF. In DNA, the CDR3 is TGTGCCCTAGCCGCGGGAGTCGACCATGAGCAGTTCTTC.

V is TRBV18 and J is TRBJ2-5, with D maybe TRBD1 (5 bases). The CDR3 totals 14 residues. Deletions cut 5 bases from V and 7 bases from J, with 17 bases between. Germline V CDR1 and CDR2: KGHSH, LQKENI. This CDR3 is CASSSDQGKGTQYF. The CDR3 DNA reads as TGTGCCAGCTCATCCGATCAGGGAAAAGGGACCCAGTACTTC. The variable domain in full, completed from reference TRBV18 and TRBJ2-5, reads NAGVMQNPRHLVRRRGQEARLRCSPMKGHSHVYWYRQLPEEGLKFMVYLQKENIIDESGMPKERFSAEFPKEGPSILRIQQVVRGDSAAYFCASSSDQGKGTQYFGPGTRLLVL.

The V gene is TRBV11-2, the J gene TRBJ2-7; 10 nucleotides line up with TRBD1. The V gene's germline CDR1 is SGHAT and CDR2 FQNNGV. Germline trimming cut 5 bases from V and 7 bases from J; bases unmatched to any gene: 5. CDR3 length: 13 amino acids. Here the CDR3 DNA reads TGTGCCAGCAGCGTCAGGGACAGGGGTGAGCAGTACTTC. Translated: CASSVRDRGEQYF. Full variable domain (missing parts from reference TRBV11-2 and TRBJ2-7): EAGVAQSPRYKIIEKRQSVAFWCNPISGHATLYWYQQILGQGPKLLIQFQNNGVVDDSQLPKDRFSAERLKGVDSTLKIQPAKLEDSAVYLCASSVRDRGEQYFGPGTRLTVT.

The gene calls are TRBV6-5 and TRBJ1-4, with D possibly being TRBD1 (6 bases). The CDR3 covers 14 residues. Germline lookup yields CDR1 MNHEY and CDR2 SVGAGI. Trimming stripped 6 bases from V and 7 bases from J, with 15 bases between. In nucleotides, the CDR3 is TGTGCCAGCAGCCGGGGGGCGCGGGGTGAAAAACTGTTTTTT. Amino acids: CASSRGARGEKLFF.

The CDR3 sequence: CASGGLLEQFF. The CDR3 region has the DNA TGTGCCAGCGGTGGGCTTTTGGAGCAGTTCTTC. The chain is built from TRBV2 and TRBJ2-1; D not certain. The ends were cut back, 8 bases at V and 10 bases at J, with 12 bases in the middle. This CDR3 contains 11 residues. Germline lookup yields CDR1 SNHLY and CDR2 FYNNEI.

The gene calls are TRBV29-1 and TRBJ2-2; possible D gene TRBD2, 5 bases. V shed 1 base and J shed 7 bases, with 10 bases lying between them. The CDR3 spans 13 residues. Looked up from germline, CDR1 is SQVTM and CDR2 is ANQGSEA. In nucleotides, the CDR3 is TGCAGCGTTGAAGTCCTAAGCGGCGGGGAGCTGTTTTTT. It yields the protein CSVEVLSGGELFF.

The chain carries TRBV5-4 and TRBJ1-5, with D tentatively TRBD1 (5 bases). From germline, CDR1 is SGHNT and CDR2 YYREEE (reference sequence). The germline V and J ends were trimmed by 0 bases and 5 bases, with 9 bases remaining between them. This CDR3 is built from 14 residues. DNA for the CDR3: TGTGCCAGCAGCTTGGGGGGCGCGGATCAGCCCCAGCATTTT. Protein sequence: CASSLGGADQPQHF.

The chain carries TRBV5-4 and TRBJ2-7; tentatively, D is TRBD2 (6 bases). The CDR3 consists of 14 residues. Germline lookup yields CDR1 SGHNT and CDR2 YYREEE (reference sequence). V was trimmed by 4 bases and J by 6 bases, leaving 17 bases between them. The CDR3 region is CASSKGLIRREQYF. Written as DNA, the CDR3 is TGTGCCAGCAGCAAGGGACTCATCAGGCGCGAGCAGTACTTC.

The rearrangement joins TRBV3-1 (or the pseudogene TRBV3-2) to TRBJ1-4, with D hard to call. This CDR3 comprises 14 residues. From germline, CDR1 is LGHDT and CDR2 YNNKEL (reference sequence). V lost 1 base and J 5 bases, leaving 8 bases between the germline ends. This CDR3 is CASSQGGGNEKLFF. The CDR3 DNA sequence: TGTGCCAGCAGCCAAGGCGGAGGGAATGAAAAACTGTTTTTT.

V gene TRBV7-3 combines with J gene TRBJ2-1, with 8 positions matching TRBD2. CDR3 size: 15 residues. CDR1 SGHTA and CDR2 FQGTGA come from the germline V gene. V gave up 2 bases and J gave up 8 bases; unmatched junction bases: 8. Written as DNA, the CDR3 is TGTGCCAGCAGCTTAGCGGTAGCGGGAATAGATGAGCAGTTCTTC. Protein sequence: CASSLAVAGIDEQFF.

The rearrangement joins TRBV13 to TRBJ2-3; 10 bases are shared with TRBD2. J lost 8 bases, V lost 1 base, and 6 bases had no gene match. CDR1 is PRHDT and CDR2 is FYEKMQ in the germline V gene (reference sequence). The CDR3 consists of 15 residues. The CDR3 bases are TGTGCCAGCAGCTTAGATGCTAGCGGGGGAGTTACGCAGTATTTT. Translation: CASSLDASGGVTQYF. The whole variable domain, filled in from reference TRBV13 and TRBJ2-3, reads AAGVIQSPRHLIKEKRETATLKCYPIPRHDTVYWYQQGPGQDPQFLISFYEKMQSDKGSIPDRFSAQQFSDYHSELNMSSLELGDSALYFCASSLDASGGVTQYFGPGTRLTVL.

The chain joins TRBV6-2 or TRBV6-3 to TRBJ2-7; D gene uncertain. With 6 bases removed from V and 9 bases from J, the gap between germline ends came to 12 bases. Germline V gives CDR1 MNHEY, CDR2 SVGEGT. The CDR3 sequence is 11 residues long. As DNA, the CDR3 is TGTGCCAGCAGCCCCCTAAGAGGGCAGTACTTC. It yields the protein CASSPLRGQYF.

The rearrangement links TRBV5-6 to TRBJ2-1; 10 bases fit TRBD1. CDR3 length: 16 residues. With V trimmed by 2 bases and J by 9 bases, 11 bases remained unmatched. Germline V gene sequence: CDR1 SGHDT, CDR2 YYEEEE. CDR3 loop: CASSFRQGANRVEQFF. CDR3 DNA sequence: TGTGCCAGCAGCTTCCGACAGGGGGCTAATCGGGTTGAGCAGTTCTTC.

The V and J genes are TRBV30 and TRBJ2-4; D is perhaps TRBD1 (6 bases). The CDR3 is made up of 12 amino acids. Germline CDR1 GTSNPN, CDR2 SVGIG (reference sequence). Trimming removed 3 bases at V and 9 bases at J, with 12 bases between. The CDR3 is CAWRAGDSIQYF. CDR3 bases: TGTGCCTGGAGGGCAGGGGATAGCATTCAGTACTTC. The full variable domain, its missing parts supplied by reference TRBV30 and TRBJ2-4, is SQTIHQWPATLVQPVGSPLSLECTVEGTSNPNLYWYRQAAGRGLQLLFYSVGIGQISSEVPQNLSASRPQDRQFILSSKKLLLSDSGFYLCAWRAGDSIQYFGAGTRLSVL.

The V and J genes are TRBV4-2 and TRBJ1-2; D may be TRBD1 (5 bases). V lost 1 base and J 1 base, leaving 13 bases between the germline ends. This CDR3 spans 16 amino acids. Germline V gene data show CDR1 as LGHNA and CDR2 as YNFKEQ. This CDR3 reads CASSQGGGRVNYGYTF. DNA for the CDR3: TGTGCCAGCAGCCAAGGGGGCGGCAGGGTTAACTATGGCTACACCTTC.

The chain combines TRBV5-5 with TRBJ1-2; 8 positions match TRBD1. Looked up from germline, CDR1 is SGHKS and CDR2 is YYEKEE (reference sequence). With 3 bases clipped from V and 8 bases from J, the junction kept 6 bases outside the gene matches. The length of the CDR3 is 13 residues. CDR3 loop: CASSSTGAEGYTF. The DNA of the CDR3 is TGTGCCAGCAGCTCGACAGGGGCGGAAGGCTACACCTTC.

This clone was seen only once. The CDR3 region is CASSPTTSGSSTDTQYF. The CDR3 coding sequence is TGCGCCAGCAGCCCCACGACTAGCGGGAGTAGCACAGATACGCAGTATTTT. V gene TRBV5-1 combines with J gene TRBJ2-3; 12 bases line up with TRBD2. The CDR3 is made up of 17 amino acids. Trimming at V came to 4 bases and at J to 0 bases, leaving 6 bases not matched to a gene. Germline CDR1 and CDR2: SGHRS and YFSETQ.

The V gene is TRBV13, the J gene TRBJ2-1; the D gene is possibly TRBD2 (6 bases). V was trimmed by 0 bases and J by 7 bases, leaving 10 bases between them. The CDR3 covers 14 residues. Germline CDR1 reads PRHDT; CDR2 reads FYEKMQ (reference sequence). The CDR3: CASSLGGLNNEQFF. The CDR3 region has the DNA TGTGCCAGCAGCTTAGGGGGACTCAATAATGAGCAGTTCTTC.

This clone has only one observation. J is TRBJ2-1 and V is TRBV29-1; the match to TRBD2 covers 10 bases. In germline, CDR1 is SQVTM, CDR2 ANQGSEA. The CDR3 contains 15 residues. The ends lost 4 bases at V and 8 bases at J; junction bases unmatched: 11. CDR3 residues: CSVVQLASGRDEQFF. The CDR3 bases are TGCAGCGTTGTGCAATTGGCTAGCGGGAGAGATGAGCAGTTCTTC.

The chain has TRBV24-1 and TRBJ2-1; no firm D call. CDR1 and CDR2 from the germline V gene are KGHDR and SFDVKD. This CDR3 has 13 residues. Between the trimmed V and J ends, which lost 4 bases and 8 bases, there was a span of 11 bases. The CDR3 spells CATSEGNEDEQFF. The CDR3 bases are TGTGCCACCAGTGAGGGTAACGAGGATGAGCAGTTCTTC.

The J gene is TRBJ2-1, the V gene TRBV7-2; D might be TRBD1 (6 bases). The germline V and J ends were trimmed by 7 bases and 7 bases, with 17 bases remaining between them. CDR1 and CDR2 (germline): SGHTA, FQGNSA. The CDR3 sequence is 14 residues long. CDR3 in amino acids: CASTPGHPSNEQFF. The DNA for the CDR3 is TGTGCCAGCACTCCGGGACACCCGTCTAATGAGCAGTTCTTC.

J is TRBJ1-1 and V is TRBV12-3 or TRBV12-4, with a possible D match to TRBD1 (5 bases). The CDR3 covers 13 residues. Trimming stripped 7 bases from V and 4 bases from J, with 13 bases between. The CDR3 coding sequence is TGTGCCAGCATTAAGGTGGGGGGCACTGAAGCTTTCTTT. It codes for CASIKVGGTEAFF.